The 23 T cell receptor beta chains reported below all come from one sample, sequenced in a study of molecular identifiers for immune sequencing clone quantification. TCRdb re-derived calls from the PCR reads in MiXCR, one entry per CDR3 protein. Of approximately 590,000 distinct CDR3 sequences in the sample, about 25% were seen once. Sequencing was carried out using naive CD8+ T cells from blood, with Jurkat cell RNA spiked in. Noted subset: FACS-sorted CD8+CD4-CCR7+CD45RA+ naive T cells. The receptors were sampled from a human donor in good health. Some libraries in this study had Jurkat cell RNA spiked in.

The V gene is TRBV6-2 or TRBV6-3, the J gene TRBJ1-6; D is possibly TRBD1 (6 bases). The CDR3 has 18 residues. Trimming removed 4 bases from V and 6 bases from J, with 22 bases in between. Germline CDR1 and CDR2: MNHEY and SVGEGT. The CDR3 DNA follows: TGTGCCAGCAGTTGGGATAACCGGGACACGCGACTTAATTCACCCCTCCACTTT. Encoded protein: CASSWDNRDTRLNSPLHF.

This clonotype was observed a few times. V is TRBV7-9 and J is TRBJ2-7, with a tentative D call TRBD1 (6 bases). Trimming took off 4 bases at V and 3 bases at J, with 13 bases between the two ends. Germline CDR1 SEHNR, CDR2 FQNEAQ (reference sequence). There are 14 residues in the CDR3. Here the CDR3 DNA reads TGTGCCAGCAGCTGGGGACCACAGGGCTACGAGCAGTACTTC. Translated, it gives CASSWGPQGYEQYF.

About this clonotype itself: Since a much larger clone is just one base distant, this may be a read error. The chain couples TRBV7-6 to TRBJ2-7, with a weak D call TRBD2 (6 bases). Germline V gene data show CDR1 as SGHVS and CDR2 as FNYEAQ. The CDR3 has 15 residues. CDR3 bases: TGTGCCAACAGCCCAACGGGGGAAACAGCCTACGAGCAGTACTTC. The encoded protein is CANSPTGETAYEQYF. The full variable domain, in which reference TRBV7-6 and TRBJ2-7 provide the parts outside the CDR3, is GAGVSQSPRYKVTKRGQDVALRCDPISGHVSLYWYRQALGQGPEFLTYFNYEAQQDKSGLPNDRFSAERPEGSISTLTIQRTEQRDSAMYRCANSPTGETAYEQYFGPGTRLTVT.

The chain couples TRBV14 to TRBJ2-7; TRBD1 might be the D (6 bases). The CDR3 contains 17 residues. Trimming removed 0 bases at V and 0 bases at J, with 15 bases between. Germline assignment: CDR1 SGHDN and CDR2 FVKESK. CDR3 in amino acids: CASSQDSDSYYSYEQYF. The CDR3 nucleotides read TGTGCCAGCAGCCAAGACTCGGACAGTTACTACTCCTACGAGCAGTACTTC.

In this sample, this clonotype turned up a few times. Compared with germline, one end of the junction differs, possibly owing to a read error. The chain uses TRBV4-1 and TRBJ1-1, with 7 bases aligning to TRBD1. There are 15 residues in the CDR3. Germline values: CDR1 MGHRA, CDR2 YSYEKL. This CDR3 reads CASSENRGSGTEALF. The CDR3, as DNA: TGCGCCAGCAGCGAAAACAGGGGTTCGGGCACTGAAGCTCTCTTT.

This clonotype was seen many times. The chain joins TRBV4-1 to TRBJ2-7; D is possibly TRBD1 (6 bases). This CDR3 has 14 amino acids. Trimming left V 1 base short and J 3 bases short, with 10 bases between. Germline loops: CDR1 MGHRA, CDR2 YSYEKL. This CDR3 is CASSQGQADYEQYF. CDR3 DNA sequence: TGCGCCAGCAGCCAAGGACAGGCTGACTACGAGCAGTACTTC.

This clonotype has just one count. Lacking the conserved final phenylalanine or tryptophan, this CDR3 likely reflects a read error. V is TRBV15 and J is TRBJ2-5; 8 nucleotides match TRBD2. The J segment lost 1 base and the V segment lost 5 bases, leaving 6 bases of the junction unmatched. Germline-derived CDR1 and CDR2 are LNHNV and YYDKDF (reference sequence). The CDR3 totals 15 residues. The CDR3 reads CATSWDSGTQETQYY. The CDR3 DNA reads as TGTGCCACCAGCTGGGATAGCGGGACCCAAGAGACCCAGTACTAC.

This clonotype was picked up a small number of times. The chain is built from TRBV27 and TRBJ2-5; D remains ambiguous. Germline CDR1 MNHEY, CDR2 SMNVEV (reference sequence). Trimming stripped 5 bases from V and 1 base from J, with 20 bases between. CDR3 length equals 17 residues. The DNA of the CDR3 is TGTGCCAGCAGTCCCTTACTTCGGGCGCGGACCCAAGAGACCCAGTACTTC. Protein product: CASSPLLRARTQETQYF.

This clonotype was observed many times. V usage is TRBV5-1 and J usage is TRBJ2-5, with 8 bases lining up with TRBD1. Per the germline V gene, CDR1 is SGHRS and CDR2 is YFSETQ. The CDR3 runs 15 residues. Trimming at V came to 4 bases and at J to 5 bases, leaving 10 bases not matched to a gene. The CDR3 region has the DNA TGCGCCAGCAGCGCCGATGACAGGGGCTGGGAGACCCAGTACTTC. Translated, it gives CASSADDRGWETQYF.

This chain links TRBV19 with TRBJ1-5, with no clear D. CDR3 length: 13 amino acids. Trimming took off 3 bases at V and 4 bases at J, with 7 bases between the two ends. Germline CDR1 LNHDA, CDR2 SQIVND (reference sequence). DNA of the CDR3: TGTGCCAGTAGTATGAAGCTTAATCAGCCCCAGCATTTT. Its translation is CASSMKLNQPQHF.

This clonotype was counted at least ten times. The J gene is TRBJ1-5, the V gene TRBV4-3; unclear D gene. The V gene's germline CDR1 is LGHNA and CDR2 YSLEER. The CDR3 sequence is 14 residues long. Trimming removed 0 bases from V and 4 bases from J, with 7 bases in between. CDR3 in amino acids: CASSQDWSNQPQHF. The CDR3 nucleotides are TGCGCCAGCAGCCAAGATTGGTCAAATCAGCCCCAGCATTTT.

This clonotype has ten or more counts. This chain connects TRBV24-1 to TRBJ2-1; no clear D. Germline V lookup: CDR1 KGHDR, CDR2 SFDVKD. The CDR3 spans 14 residues. The germline V and J ends were trimmed by 5 bases and 5 bases, with 12 bases remaining between them. The chain's CDR3 is CATSAQESHNEQFF. Here the CDR3 DNA reads TGTGCCACCAGTGCGCAGGAAAGCCACAATGAGCAGTTCTTC.

A remark on this clonotype: A much larger clonotype is one base distant, so this may be a read error. The gene calls are TRBV9 and TRBJ1-3, with D tentatively TRBD1 (5 bases). Trimming pared 3 bases from V and 8 bases from J, leaving 15 bases between. The V gene's germline CDR1 is SGDLS and CDR2 YYNGEE. The CDR3 has 14 amino acids. In nucleotides, the CDR3 is TGTGCCAGCAGCGGGGGACGGTTTGAAGACACCATATATTTT. Its protein product is CASSGGRFEDTIYF.

This clonotype was picked up a small number of times. The gene calls are TRBV6-6 and TRBJ1-2; TRBD1 might be the D (6 bases). This CDR3 spans 15 amino acids. Germline V gene sequence: CDR1 MNHNY, CDR2 SVGAGI (reference sequence). V was cut by 2 bases and J by 7 bases, with 17 bases left in between. CDR3 in DNA: TGTGCCAGCAGTTACGTACAGGGAGGATTTGCTGGCTACACCTTC. This encodes CASSYVQGGFAGYTF.

This clonotype was counted only a few times. The chain links TRBV27 to TRBJ1-5, with D uncertain. CDR3 size: 13 residues. Trimming left V 6 bases short and J 5 bases short, with 11 bases between. CDR1 and CDR2 (germline): MNHEY, SMNVEV (reference sequence). The CDR3 reads CASSPTVYQPQHF. The DNA for the CDR3 is TGTGCCAGCAGCCCGACCGTTTATCAGCCCCAGCATTTT.

This clonotype was observed many times. This rearrangement joins TRBV20-1 to TRBJ2-5, with 10 bases aligning to TRBD2. The CDR3 totals 15 residues. V gave up 3 bases and J gave up 1 base; unmatched junction bases: 5. Germline V gene lookup returns CDR1 DFQATT and CDR2 SNEGSKA (reference sequence). CDR3 loop: CSARSLAGAQETQYF. The CDR3, as DNA: TGCAGTGCTAGGTCCCTAGCGGGGGCCCAAGAGACCCAGTACTTC.

This clonotype appeared a few times. This chain links TRBV19 with TRBJ1-3; D might be TRBD1 (6 bases). The CDR3 consists of 15 residues. Germline assignment: CDR1 LNHDA and CDR2 SQIVND (reference sequence). V lost 8 bases to trimming and J lost 1 base, with 15 bases between them. The CDR3 coding sequence is TGTGCCAGTGGAACCGGGACACCATCTGGAAACACCATATATTTT. Encoded protein: CASGTGTPSGNTIYF.

As concerns this clonotype: Being one base from a much bigger clone, this may be a read error. The CDR3 spells CASSPSSTEELFF. The CDR3, as DNA: TGTGCCAGCAGCCCTAGTAGCACCGAGGAGCTGTTTTTT. The rearrangement joins TRBV14 to TRBJ2-2; D is unresolved. This CDR3 has 13 amino acids. CDR1 and CDR2 (germline): SGHDN, FVKESK.

This clonotype was seen just once. At one end, the junction sequence differs from germline, possibly due to a read error. V gene TRBV9 combines with J gene TRBJ2-3; TRBD2 is a possible D gene (6 bases). CDR3 length: 15 amino acids. Germline loops: CDR1 SGDLS, CDR2 YYNGEE. The CDR3 reads CACSQLAGSTDTQYF. CDR3 nucleotides: TGTGCCTGCAGCCAACTAGCTGGGAGCACAGATACGCAGTATTTT. Combining the CDR3 with reference TRBV9 and TRBJ2-3 gives the whole variable domain DSGVTQTPKHLITATGQRVTLRCSPRSGDLSVYWYQQSLDQGLQFLIQYYNGEERAKGNILERFSAQQFPDLHSELNLSSLELGDSALYFCACSQLAGSTDTQYFGPGTRLTVL.

This clonotype turned up a few times. This chain joins TRBV20-1 and TRBJ2-7, with 10 bases fitting TRBD2. Germline CDR1 DFQATT, CDR2 SNEGSKA (reference sequence). The J segment lost 6 bases and the V segment lost 0 bases, leaving 8 bases of the junction unmatched. The CDR3 covers 15 residues. CDR3 coding DNA: TGCAGTGCTAGAGATCTGGGACTAGCGAGGGGCGAGCAGTACTTC. Its protein is CSARDLGLARGEQYF.

In regard to this clonotype: This may come from a read error, since a much larger clone is one base off. The V gene is TRBV20-1, the J gene TRBJ2-7, with 8 bases identical to TRBD1. Germline V gene lookup returns CDR1 DFQATT and CDR2 SNEGSKA (reference sequence). The CDR3 totals 13 residues. CDR3 in amino acids: CYVADRVFLEQYF. The CDR3 DNA reads as TGCTACGTTGCGGACAGGGTATTTCTCGAGCAGTACTTC.

This clonotype appeared a few times. The chain joins TRBV7-9 to TRBJ1-1; the D is unclear. Germline CDR1 SEHNR, CDR2 FQNEAQ (reference sequence). The CDR3 loop spans 13 amino acids. Trimming took off 4 bases at V and 3 bases at J, with 9 bases between the two ends. The CDR3 sequence is CASSSYIHTEAFF. In DNA, the CDR3 is TGTGCCAGCAGCTCCTACATTCACACTGAAGCTTTCTTT. The full variable domain, with the rest looked up from reference TRBV7-9 and TRBJ1-1, is DTGVSQNPRHKITKRGQNVTFRCDPISEHNRLYWYRQTLGQGPEFLTYFQNEAQLEKSRLLSDRFSAERPKGSFSTLEIQRTEQGDSAMYLCASSSYIHTEAFFGQGTRLTVV.

This chain uses TRBV10-2 with TRBJ2-1; D perhaps matches TRBD2 (5 bases). The CDR3 covers 11 residues. The V end was cut by 4 bases, the J end by 12 bases, with 10 bases between. CDR1 and CDR2 (germline): WSHSY, SAAADI. The CDR3 bases are TGCGCCAGCAGTGCCCCACGGGGGCAGTTCTTC. Translated: CASSAPRGQFF.